The clone carrying this TCR beta chain was counted only a few times. Its antigen is still unknown. This entry belongs to a study of tumor-infiltrating lymphocytes in localized non-small cell lung cancer. For the study at large: Tumor tissue and non-adjacent uninvolved lung came from each patient.

Sequenced by immunoSEQ multiplex PCR; TCRdb stores in-frame clones only, minus some. Among about 9,800 clones listed, more than 70% were seen once. The CDR3 runs to 15 residues. CDR1 is LNHDA and CDR2 is SQIVND in the germline V gene (reference sequence). Trimming left V 1 base short and J 2 bases short, with 11 bases between. Study results and caveats: Immunotypes IM1 and IM2 had similar TCR-derived T-cell fractions. TCR sequencing covered a subset of patients with enough tissue. TCRbeta sequencing showed higher T cell infiltration in tumors than uninvolved lung.

Material: lung tumor tissue. This receptor was taken from a human donor with non-small cell lung cancer. The chain combines TRBV19 with TRBJ1-2; tentative D call: TRBD1 (5 bases). The CDR3 here is CASSIGGHWNYGYTF. Here the CDR3 DNA reads TGTGCCAGTAGTATAGGAGGACATTGGAACTATGGCTACACCTTC.